This note documents a single T cell receptor (beta chain) sequence. The data stem from a study of cytomegalovirus exposure and HLA in healthy donors. Losses at the gene ends were 0 bases for V and 5 bases for J; bases not matched to a gene: 7. This CDR3 has 16 residues. CDR1 is SGHNT and CDR2 is YYREEE in the germline V gene (reference sequence). With 60 Vbeta and 13 Jbeta primers, the PCR was carried out. Sequencing used immunoSEQ multiplex PCR; TCRdb keeps in-frame clones, though not all of them. The sample lists hundreds of thousands of clones, 60% to 80% occurring once. The sequence was obtained from a male donor in good health and CMV-seronegative. This sequence joins TRBV5-4 and TRBJ2-1, with TRBD2 identical over 8 bases. Material for sequencing was PBMCs. CDR3 residues: CASSLAGGGLNNEQFF. The CDR3 bases are TGTGCCAGCAGCTTGGCCGGGGGGGGGCTTAACAATGAGCAGTTCTTC.